A selection of T cell receptor beta chains follows, all from one sample in a study of blood T cell repertoires in COVID-19. Here immunoSEQ multiplex PCR was the method, and the copy in TCRdb shows in-frame clones only, minus some. This sample has about 300,000 clones; approximately 88% occur once, and the top ten carry 1.5% to 2%. Sequencing was carried out using peripheral blood. These TCRs come from a woman aged 30 to 39 with COVID-19, enrolled during active disease. Both conserved end residues are part of each CDR3. Each record gives: CDR3 protein, CDR3 DNA, clone size, V gene, J gene, D gene. D genes are given only for firm matches. Some rows have no size entry. The others give once, few or many, or a class for an expanded clone.

CASSGQPLETQYF	TGTGCCAGCTCGGGACAGCCGTTGGAGACCCAGTACTTC	.	TRBV19	TRBJ2-5	TRBD1
CASNPRDKNNEQFF	TGTGCCAGCAACCCCCGGGACAAGAACAATGAGCAGTTCTTC	.	TRBV7-2	TRBJ2-1	.
CAWSVRTVEQFF	TGTGCCTGGAGTGTACGGACAGTTGAGCAGTTCTTC	.	TRBV30	TRBJ2-1	.
CASTSGGSGANVLTF	TGTGCCAGCACCTCAGGGGGCTCTGGGGCCAACGTCCTGACTTTC	few	TRBV6-5	TRBJ2-6	TRBD1
CASSSQDSAYNSPLHF	TGTGCCAGCAGTTCCCAGGACAGCGCCTATAATTCACCCCTCCACTTT	.	TRBV27	TRBJ1-6	.
CASSGEGYTEAFF	TGTGCCAGCAGTGGAGAGGGATACACTGAAGCTTTCTTT	.	TRBV2	TRBJ1-1	.
CASSYRGGNTEAFF	TGTGCCAGCAGTTACCGGGGAGGAAACACTGAAGCTTTCTTT	once	TRBV6-2/TRBV6-3	TRBJ1-1	.
CARSLGRGTRETQYF	TGTGCCAGAAGCTTGGGGCGGGGGACGAGGGAGACCCAGTACTTC	.	TRBV5-3	TRBJ2-5	TRBD2
CASSYSGDAYNEQFF	TGTGCCAGCAGTTACAGCGGGGACGCCTACAATGAGCAGTTCTTC	.	TRBV6-2/TRBV6-3	TRBJ2-1	TRBD2
CASSAIASDRYQPQHF	TGTGCCAGTAGTGCAATCGCTTCGGACAGGTATCAGCCCCAGCATTTT	.	TRBV19	TRBJ1-5	TRBD1
CASSVGRDNEKLFF	TGTGCCAGCAGCGTAGGGCGGGACAATGAAAAACTGTTTTTT	.	TRBV9	TRBJ1-4	.
CASSPGASGYNEQFF	TGTGCCAGCAGCCCAGGGGCTAGCGGGTACAATGAGCAGTTCTTC	.	TRBV7-3	TRBJ2-1	TRBD2
CASSNLDTYGYTF	TGTGCCAGCAGCAATTTGGACACCTATGGCTACACCTTC	.	TRBV6-5	TRBJ1-2	.
CASSHLAASPETQYF	TGTGCCAGCTCGCATCTAGCGGCGTCGCCAGAGACCCAGTACTTC	.	TRBV18	TRBJ2-5	TRBD2
CASSLRGYQETQYF	TGTGCCAGCAGCTTGCGGGGTTATCAAGAGACCCAGTACTTC	.	TRBV5-4	TRBJ2-5	.
CSASELAGINEQFF	TGCAGTGCTAGTGAACTAGCGGGGATCAATGAGCAGTTCTTC	.	TRBV20-1	TRBJ2-1	TRBD2
CASTRSRTDTQYF	TGTGCCAGCACCAGGTCCCGCACAGATACGCAGTATTTT	.	TRBV11-3	TRBJ2-3	.
CASSIMPDSYNSPLHF	TGCGCCAGCAGCATAATGCCGGACAGCTATAATTCACCCCTCCACTTT	.	TRBV5-1	TRBJ1-6	.
CASSLTTDSPLHF	TGTGCCAGCAGCCTAACGACAGATTCACCCCTCCACTTT	.	TRBV12-3/TRBV12-4	TRBJ1-6	.
CASSLHMGPQVF	TGTGCCAGCAGTTTACACATGGGGCCACAGGTTTTT	few	TRBV12-3/TRBV12-4	TRBJ1-3	.
CASSQANTEAFF	TGTGCCAGCAGCCAAGCAAACACTGAAGCTTTCTTT	.	TRBV3-1/TRBV3-2	TRBJ1-1	.
CASSQPGRGIVEAFF	TGCGCCAGCAGCCAACCGGGGAGGGGAATTGTTGAAGCTTTCTTT	.	TRBV4-1	TRBJ1-1	.
CASSVLSVEDTQYF	TGTGCCAGCAGTGTACTGTCCGTAGAGGATACGCAGTATTTT	.	TRBV2	TRBJ2-3	.
CASSLSRGGEMDEQYF	TGTGCCAGCAGTTTAAGTAGGGGGGGCGAAATGGACGAGCAGTACTTC	.	TRBV27	TRBJ2-7	.
CASSPGAEKLFF	TGCGCCAGCAGCCCGGGAGCTGAAAAACTGTTTTTT	.	TRBV4-1	TRBJ1-4	.
CSVEFHSNYGYTF	TGCAGCGTTGAATTCCACTCTAACTATGGCTACACCTTC	.	TRBV29-1	TRBJ1-2	.
CATSRDRLAWETQETQYF	TGTGCCACCAGCAGGGACCGACTAGCGTGGGAAACTCAAGAGACCCAGTACTTC	.	TRBV15	TRBJ2-5	TRBD2
CATTSMSDTQYF	TGTGCCACCACCAGTATGTCAGATACGCAGTATTTT	.	TRBV27	TRBJ2-3	.
CASIPDRGLVGNQPQHF	TGTGCCAGTATCCCGGACAGGGGACTAGTTGGCAATCAGCCCCAGCATTTT	.	TRBV19	TRBJ1-5	TRBD1
CASSLAQGSSPLHF	TGTGCCAGCAGCTTAGCCCAGGGTAGTTCACCCCTCCACTTT	.	TRBV7-8	TRBJ1-6	.
CASSLTGIWSPDEQYF	TGTGCCAGCAGCCTAACAGGTATTTGGAGTCCCGACGAGCAGTACTTC	.	TRBV9	TRBJ2-7	.